This T cell receptor beta chain emerged from a study of breast tumors, draining lymph nodes, adjacent tissues. Per the germline V gene, CDR1 is SGHAT and CDR2 is FQDESV (reference sequence). The CDR3 has 13 residues. As regards this clonotype: A much bigger clone sits one base away, suggesting this may be a read error.

From the multiplex PCR reads, TCRdb called clonotypes with MiXCR, one entry per CDR3 protein. This sample yields under 85,000 distinct CDR3 sequences, of which about 20% are seen a single time; 2.4% belongs to the top ten. Samples came from axillary lymph nodes draining the breast cancer. The clonotype comes from a female donor with breast cancer. Some clones in this sample may be carry-over from other donors' samples. Sequencing was performed on axillary lymph node tissue. The V call is TRBV11-1, the J call TRBJ2-1; no clear D gene. CDR3 in amino acids: CASCLDSYDEQFF. Written as DNA, the CDR3 is TGTGCCAGCTGTCTAGACTCCTACGATGAGCAGTTCTTC.